A selection of T cell receptor beta chains follows, all from one sample in a study of OX40 agonist ivuxolimab in advanced cancers. Sequenced by immunoSEQ multiplex PCR; TCRdb stores in-frame clones only, minus some. This table has under 55,000 clones, roughly 82% appearing once. The sequences come from CD4+ or CD8+ T cells sorted from blood, collected in a trial of the OX40 agonist ivuxolimab. The receptors were sampled from an adult with an advanced solid tumor such as melanoma, head and neck, liver or kidney cancer. The CDR3 runs from the conserved cysteine through the conserved F or W. The order of the fields is clone size, V gene, D gene, J gene, CDR3 protein, CDR3 DNA. The D gene is left open where the match is weak. Clone size is shown for a subset of rows, as once, few, many or a class of expanded clone.

NA,TRBV10-3,NA,TRBJ1-1,CAISGVNTEAFF,TGTGCCATCAGTGGGGTGAATACTGAAGCTTTCTTT
NA,TRBV6-5,TRBD2,TRBJ2-5,CANHGRGAKGETQYF,TGTGCCAACCATGGGCGGGGGGCAAAGGGAGAGACCCAGTACTTC
NA,TRBV18,NA,TRBJ2-7,CASSPPGVYEQYF,TGTGCCAGCTCACCACCGGGCGTTTACGAGCAGTACTTC
NA,TRBV28,NA,TRBJ1-2,CASSFQGSGYTF,TGTGCCAGCAGTTTCCAGGGATCTGGCTACACCTTC
NA,TRBV19,NA,TRBJ2-3,CASSRPVSTDTQYF,TGTGCCAGTAGTAGGCCAGTATCCACAGATACGCAGTATTTT
NA,TRBV5-8,NA,TRBJ2-5,CASSPALRPETQYF,TGTGCCAGCAGCCCTGCTCTCCGTCCAGAGACCCAGTACTTC
NA,TRBV10-1,NA,TRBJ1-4,CASSESGDGVGKLFF,TGCGCCAGCAGTGAATCGGGTGATGGTGTAGGAAAACTGTTTTTT
NA,TRBV19,NA,TRBJ2-7,CASGQATYEQYF,TGTGCCAGCGGACAAGCAACCTACGAGCAGTACTTC
NA,TRBV29-1,TRBD1,TRBJ1-2,CSVEDPPGGMSGYTF,TGCAGCGTTGAAGATCCCCCAGGGGGCATGTCTGGCTACACCTTC
NA,TRBV18,NA,TRBJ1-3,CASSQEERNTIYF,TGTGCCAGCTCACAGGAGGAGAGAAACACCATATATTTT
NA,TRBV5-1,TRBD1,TRBJ1-3,CASSPDPNRGQAGNTIYF,TGCGCCAGCAGCCCCGACCCTAACAGGGGGCAAGCTGGAAACACCATATATTTT
NA,TRBV28,TRBD1,TRBJ1-2,CASRTPGQGAVYTF,TGTGCCAGCAGAACTCCGGGACAGGGGGCTGTCTACACCTTC
NA,TRBV4-1,TRBD1,TRBJ2-2,CASSQQSGTGRTGELFF,TGCGCCAGCAGCCAACAGTCCGGGACAGGGCGGACCGGGGAGCTGTTTTTT
NA,TRBV29-1,TRBD1,TRBJ1-1,CSVSFGQGAEAFF,TGCAGCGTTTCCTTCGGACAGGGGGCTGAAGCTTTCTTT
few,TRBV2,NA,TRBJ1-2,CASNLLGSDYGYTF,TGTGCCAGCAATTTGCTAGGCAGCGACTATGGCTACACCTTC
NA,TRBV18,NA,TRBJ2-5,CASSTTGRPVQETQYF,TGTGCCAGCTCAACTACCGGGCGGCCCGTCCAAGAGACCCAGTACTTC
NA,TRBV28,TRBD2,TRBJ2-2,CASSIPSGRTRELFF,TGTGCCAGCAGTATCCCTAGCGGGAGGACCCGGGAGCTGTTTTTT
NA,TRBV11-2,NA,TRBJ2-2,CASSPQQTGELFF,TGTGCCAGCAGCCCACAACAAACCGGGGAGCTGTTTTTT
few,TRBV10-3,NA,TRBJ1-2,CAITGSHMTQYGYTF,TGTGCCATCACCGGGTCACACATGACCCAATATGGCTACACCTTC
NA,TRBV2,TRBD1,TRBJ2-7,CANGDRGVPYEQYF,TGTGCCAACGGGGACAGGGGGGTCCCCTACGAGCAGTACTTC
NA,TRBV6-6,NA,TRBJ1-5,CASSPGPNQPQHF,TGTGCCAGCAGCCCCGGGCCCAATCAGCCCCAGCATTTT
NA,TRBV23-1,NA,TRBJ2-7,CASSQFKLEALKTYEQYF,TGCGCCAGCAGTCAATTTAAATTAGAAGCTCTGAAGACCTACGAGCAGTACTTC
NA,TRBV19,NA,TRBJ1-1,CASNREAWTEAFF,TGTGCCAGCAACAGGGAGGCCTGGACTGAAGCTTTCTTT
NA,TRBV6-5,NA,TRBJ2-7,CASRTPLYEQYF,TGTGCCAGCAGGACCCCCCTATACGAGCAGTACTTC
once,TRBV7-3,TRBD1,TRBJ2-3,CASSASGTGGPGDTQYF,TGTGCCAGCAGCGCCTCCGGGACAGGGGGCCCCGGGGATACGCAGTATTTT
NA,TRBV21-1,NA,TRBJ2-2,CASSQRGEGLAGLNTGELFF,TGTGCCAGCAGCCAACGGGGGGAGGGGCTAGCGGGACTCAACACCGGGGAGCTGTTTTTT
NA,TRBV2,TRBD2,TRBJ2-3,CASGLAGPSGEDTQYF,TGTGCCAGTGGACTAGCGGGACCCTCCGGGGAAGATACGCAGTATTTT
once,TRBV7-6,NA,TRBJ2-7,CASSADSFPYEQYF,TGTGCCAGCAGCGCAGACTCCTTCCCCTACGAGCAGTACTTC
NA,TRBV25-1,NA,TRBJ2-7,CASSRQAAYEQYF,TGTGCCAGCAGTAGGCAAGCAGCCTACGAGCAGTACTTC
NA,TRBV5-4,NA,TRBJ2-1,CASSLPIGSGNEQFF,TGTGCCAGCAGCTTGCCCATCGGGAGTGGCAATGAGCAGTTCTTC
NA,TRBV28,NA,TRBJ1-4,CASSRGIAYNEKLFF,TGTGCCAGCAGCCGGGGGATTGCTTATAATGAAAAACTGTTTTTT
NA,TRBV7-9,TRBD2,TRBJ2-3,CASSQRTSGRVTDTQYF,TGTGCCAGCAGCCAGCGGACTAGCGGGAGGGTTACAGATACGCAGTATTTT
NA,TRBV7-2,NA,TRBJ2-2,CASSLSRGQRTGELFF,TGTGCCAGCAGCCTATCTAGGGGACAACGCACCGGGGAGCTGTTTTTT
NA,TRBV16,NA,TRBJ1-1,CASSQTLNTEAFF,TGTGCCAGCAGCCAGACCTTGAACACTGAAGCTTTCTTT
NA,TRBV29-1,NA,TRBJ2-1,CSVEDWQNNEQFF,TGCAGCGTTGAAGACTGGCAGAACAATGAGCAGTTCTTC
few,TRBV12-5,NA,TRBJ2-7,CASAPGSGWDIEQYF,TGTGCTAGTGCCCCAGGGTCGGGGTGGGATATCGAGCAGTACTTC
NA,TRBV9,NA,TRBJ2-1,CASSVASDGFLDEQFF,TGTGCCAGCAGCGTAGCTTCGGACGGTTTTTTGGATGAGCAGTTCTTC
NA,TRBV10-3,NA,TRBJ2-5,CAISEWGETQYF,TGTGCCATCAGTGAGTGGGGAGAGACCCAGTACTTC
NA,TRBV5-1,TRBD1,TRBJ1-5,CASSLGQGQPQHF,TGCGCCAGCAGCTTGGGACAGGGTCAGCCCCAGCATTTT
NA,TRBV6-5,NA,TRBJ2-2,CASSLRNTGELFF,TGTGCCAGCAGTTTAAGGAACACCGGGGAGCTGTTTTTT
NA,TRBV9,NA,TRBJ1-1,CASSVVTAQNTEAFF,TGTGCCAGCAGCGTAGTTACAGCTCAGAACACTGAAGCTTTCTTT
NA,TRBV6-1,NA,TRBJ2-7,CASRRDNSNYEQYF,TGTGCCAGCAGGCGGGACAACTCTAACTACGAGCAGTACTTC
NA,TRBV28,NA,TRBJ1-2,CASNGNGHISGYTF,TGTGCCAGCAATGGGAATGGCCATATCTCTGGCTACACCTTC
NA,TRBV18,NA,TRBJ2-2,CASSPTGRNTGELFF,TGTGCCAGCTCACCAACGGGGCGGAACACCGGGGAGCTGTTTTTT